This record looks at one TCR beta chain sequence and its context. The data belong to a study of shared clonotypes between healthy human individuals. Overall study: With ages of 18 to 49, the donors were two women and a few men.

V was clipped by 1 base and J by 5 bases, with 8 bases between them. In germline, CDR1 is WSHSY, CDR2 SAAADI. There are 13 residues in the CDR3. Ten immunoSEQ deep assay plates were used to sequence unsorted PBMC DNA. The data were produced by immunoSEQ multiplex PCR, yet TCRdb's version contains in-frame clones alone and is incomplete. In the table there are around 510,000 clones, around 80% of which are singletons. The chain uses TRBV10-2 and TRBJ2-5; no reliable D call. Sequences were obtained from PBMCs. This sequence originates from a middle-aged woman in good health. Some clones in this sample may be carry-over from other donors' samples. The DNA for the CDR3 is TGCGCCAGCAGTGAGTTCGAGCGTGAGACCCAGTACTTC. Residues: CASSEFERETQYF.